These 24 T cell receptor beta chains were sequenced from one sample in a study of blood T cell repertoires in COVID-19. The data were produced by immunoSEQ multiplex PCR, yet TCRdb's version contains in-frame clones alone and is incomplete. The table lists about 230,000 clones, under 85% of them singletons, with about 1.3% in the top ten. The sequencing sample was made of peripheral blood. All receptors come from a woman in her 30s with COVID-19, enrolled during active disease.

This clone was observed once. The chain links TRBV5-1 to TRBJ1-4; D is unclear. Germline V gene sequence: CDR1 SGHRS, CDR2 YFSETQ. The CDR3 consists of 14 residues. With 5 bases removed from V and 8 bases from J, the gap between germline ends came to 16 bases. Here the CDR3 DNA reads TGCGCCAGCAGTGGCGGAGGTTTGGGAGAAAAACTGTTTTTT. This sequence encodes CASSGGGLGEKLFF.

This chain uses TRBV19 with TRBJ2-1, with TRBD2 matching over 7 bases. Germline CDR1 is LNHDA and CDR2 is SQIVND (reference sequence). The V and J ends lost 8 bases and 4 bases, in that order; junction bases with no gene match: 8. This CDR3 has 14 residues. The CDR3 protein is CASAEGGAYNEQFF. The CDR3 DNA reads as TGTGCCAGTGCAGAGGGAGGGGCATACAATGAGCAGTTCTTC.

The chain employs TRBV7-9 and TRBJ1-6, with 10 bases matching TRBD1. Trimming at V came to 3 bases and at J to 10 bases, leaving 3 bases not matched to a gene. The CDR3 length is 14 residues. The germline V gene has CDR1 SEHNR and CDR2 FQNEAQ (reference sequence). Here the CDR3 DNA reads TGTGCCAGCAGCTTCGGACAGGGGGGGTCACCCCTCCACTTT. Translated: CASSFGQGGSPLHF. Together with reference TRBV7-9 and TRBJ1-6, the CDR3 gives the full variable domain: DTGVSQNPRHKITKRGQNVTFRCDPISEHNRLYWYRQTLGQGPEFLTYFQNEAQLEKSRLLSDRFSAERPKGSFSTLEIQRTEQGDSAMYLCASSFGQGGSPLHFGNGTRLTVT.

The V and J genes are TRBV7-9 and TRBJ1-3, with 7 bases identical to TRBD1. Germline values: CDR1 SEHNR, CDR2 FQNEAQ (reference sequence). The CDR3 contains 16 residues. J lost 0 bases, V lost 5 bases, and 7 bases had no gene match. The CDR3 coding sequence is TGTGCCAGCAGCCGGGACAGTTTAAGCTCTGGAAACACCATATATTTT. Protein product: CASSRDSLSSGNTIYF.

This chain connects TRBV29-1 to TRBJ2-7, with 11 bases fitting TRBD1. Germline V gene data show CDR1 as SQVTM and CDR2 as ANQGSEA. J gave up 5 bases and V 8 bases, and 5 bases lay outside the gene matches. CDR3 size: 12 residues. CDR3 in DNA: TGCAGCTTGGACAGGGGGCCCCACGAGCAGTACTTC. Residues: CSLDRGPHEQYF.

The chain combines TRBV28 with TRBJ2-6; TRBD2 is a possible D gene (5 bases). This CDR3 comprises 17 residues. CDR1 is MDHEN and CDR2 is SYDVKM in the germline V gene. V dropped 2 bases and J dropped 0 bases, with 11 bases sitting between them. The CDR3 region is CASSLGLDYSGANVLTF. CDR3 sequence (DNA): TGTGCCAGCAGTTTAGGTCTAGACTACTCTGGGGCCAACGTCCTGACTTTC.

This clone has more than one count but fewer than ten. The chain uses TRBV5-6 and TRBJ2-3; a weak D match, TRBD1 (5 bases). From germline, CDR1 is SGHDT and CDR2 YYEEEE. With 4 bases removed from V and 0 bases from J, the gap between germline ends came to 9 bases. The CDR3 loop spans 14 amino acids. The CDR3 sequence: CASSPRQSTDTQYF. DNA of the CDR3: TGTGCCAGCAGCCCGCGACAGAGCACAGATACGCAGTATTTT.

The rearrangement uses TRBV10-3 and TRBJ2-7; D is undetermined. The CDR3 consists of 12 residues. Germline assignment: CDR1 ENHRY and CDR2 SYGVKD. V lost 0 bases and J 3 bases, leaving 3 bases between the germline ends. The CDR3 region has the DNA TGTGCCATCAGTGAGTCCAGCTACGAGCAGTACTTC. Protein: CAISESSYEQYF.

The rearrangement links TRBV29-1 to TRBJ1-3, with 9 bases aligning to TRBD1. The CDR3 extends over 13 amino acids. Germline lookup yields CDR1 SQVTM and CDR2 ANQGSEA. V gave up 5 bases and J gave up 3 bases; unmatched junction bases: 2. The CDR3 region has the DNA TGCAGCGTTAGGACAGGGGTTGGAAACACCATATATTTT. Translating it yields CSVRTGVGNTIYF. Together with reference TRBV29-1 and TRBJ1-3, the CDR3 gives the full variable domain: SAVISQKPSRDICQRGTSLTIQCQVDSQVTMMFWYRQQPGQSLTLIATANQGSEATYESGFVIDKFPISRPNLTFSTLTVSNMSPEDSSIYLCSVRTGVGNTIYFGEGSWLTVV.

The chain carries TRBV24-1 and TRBJ2-5; 8 positions match TRBD2. V was pared by 9 bases and J by 0 bases, with 2 bases of the junction left unmatched. This CDR3 has 13 residues. Per germline, CDR1 KGHDR and CDR2 SFDVKD. CDR3 sequence reads: CATGRGDQETQYF. The CDR3 region has the DNA TGTGCCACCGGGCGGGGGGACCAAGAGACCCAGTACTTC.

V usage is TRBV19 and J usage is TRBJ2-7; 11 nucleotides line up with TRBD2. CDR3 length equals 15 residues. The germline V gene encodes CDR1 LNHDA and CDR2 SQIVND (reference sequence). V shed 9 bases, J shed 0 bases, and the junction held 7 bases outside the gene matches. The CDR3 loop reads CASSGTSGFSYEQYF. The CDR3 DNA reads TGTGCCAGCTCCGGGACTAGCGGCTTCTCCTACGAGCAGTACTTC. Using reference TRBV19 and TRBJ2-7 for the parts outside the CDR3, the full variable domain is DGGITQSPKYLFRKEGQNVTLSCEQNLNHDAMYWYRQDPGQGLRLIYYSQIVNDFQKGDIAEGYSVSREKKESFPLTVTSAQKNPTAFYLCASSGTSGFSYEQYFGPGTRLTVT.

This chain connects TRBV5-4 to TRBJ2-5; possibly TRBD1 for D (6 bases). CDR1 and CDR2 (germline): SGHNT, YYREEE (reference sequence). The CDR3 totals 13 residues. Deletions cut 4 bases from V and 6 bases from J, with 13 bases between. The CDR3 coding sequence is TGTGCCAGCAGCGAAACAGGGATTCAGACCCAGTACTTC. Encoded protein: CASSETGIQTQYF.

The chain employs TRBV5-6 and TRBJ1-2, with D tentatively TRBD1 (6 bases). Per the germline V gene, CDR1 is SGHDT and CDR2 is YYEEEE. Trimming pared 0 bases from V and 4 bases from J, leaving 16 bases between. The CDR3 has 16 amino acids. CDR3 bases: TGTGCCAGCAGCTTGGCCAATGGACAGACTCTCTATGGCTACACCTTC. The encoded protein is CASSLANGQTLYGYTF.

A single count supports this clone. The genes are TRBV6-5 and TRBJ1-1; 7 bases map to TRBD1. The CDR3 loop spans 14 amino acids. V was clipped by 2 bases and J by 3 bases; unmatched bases: 3. Germline V CDR1 and CDR2: MNHEY, SVGAGI. The CDR3 loop is CASSYPDRHTEAFF. The CDR3 bases are TGTGCCAGCAGTTACCCGGACAGGCACACTGAAGCTTTCTTT.

Of note for this clone: The sample holds other DNA sequences that translate to the same CDR3. The chain has TRBV18 and TRBJ1-5; D perhaps matches TRBD1 (6 bases). The germline CDR1 and CDR2 sequences are KGHSH and LQKENI. Trimming pared 1 base from V and 4 bases from J, leaving 8 bases between. The CDR3 runs to 14 residues. The CDR3 bases are TGTGCCAGCTCACCACTGCAGGGGAATCAGCCCCAGCATTTT. It codes for CASSPLQGNQPQHF.

The chain uses TRBV11-3 and TRBJ2-1; D gene uncertain. V lost 5 bases to trimming and J lost 7 bases, with 9 bases between them. The CDR3 contains 12 residues. CDR1 is SGHNT and CDR2 is YENEEA in the germline V gene. CDR3 DNA sequence: TGTGCCAGCAGCCAATTGAGTAATGAGCAGTTCTTC. Translated: CASSQLSNEQFF.

This sequence joins TRBV7-6 and TRBJ2-2; D remains unclear. Germline CDR1 and CDR2: SGHVS and FNYEAQ. The CDR3 runs 16 residues. V lost 1 base, J lost 2 bases, and 11 bases lay in between. DNA of the CDR3: TGTGCCAGCAGCTTAGTTTGGGCTATAAACACCGGGGAGCTGTTTTTT. Translation gives CASSLVWAINTGELFF.

The chain has TRBV6-6 and TRBJ2-6, with 9 bases fitting TRBD2. With V trimmed by 6 bases and J by 0 bases, 6 bases remained unmatched. Germline values: CDR1 MNHNY, CDR2 SVGAGI (reference sequence). This CDR3 contains 17 residues. The chain's CDR3 is CASSRLAVNSGANVLTF. CDR3 in DNA: TGTGCCAGCAGCCGACTAGCGGTCAACTCTGGGGCCAACGTCCTGACTTTC.

The chain carries TRBV5-1 and TRBJ2-2; D perhaps matches TRBD2 (5 bases). Looked up from germline, CDR1 is SGHRS and CDR2 is YFSETQ. The CDR3 totals 17 residues. V gave up 1 base and J gave up 4 bases, with 17 bases separating them. CDR3 bases: TGCGCCAGCAGCTTGTTTGAGGGCGCGTCAACCACCGGGGAGCTGTTTTTT. It translates to CASSLFEGASTTGELFF.

This chain links TRBV10-1 with TRBJ2-5; D ambiguous. The germline V gene encodes CDR1 WNHNN and CDR2 SYGVQD (reference sequence). The CDR3 covers 10 residues. Trimming took 7 bases from V and 3 from J, leaving 3 bases between them. CDR3 nucleotides: TGCGCCAGCACTAAAGAGACCCAGTACTTC. Translation: CASTKETQYF.

The chain has TRBV7-3 and TRBJ1-2, with D perhaps TRBD1 (6 bases). The CDR3 sequence is 15 residues long. Looked up from germline, CDR1 is SGHTA and CDR2 is FQGTGA. Trimming took off 5 bases at V and 0 bases at J, with 13 bases between the two ends. The CDR3 protein is CASSMGHGPNYGYTF. The CDR3 DNA reads TGTGCCAGCAGCATGGGACACGGACCTAACTATGGCTACACCTTC.

This clone has only one observation. This chain links TRBV28 with TRBJ2-1, with 8 nucleotides matching TRBD1. The CDR3 has 13 residues. Germline assignment: CDR1 MDHEN and CDR2 SYDVKM. The V gene end was trimmed by 6 bases and the J gene end by 8 bases; junction bases not matched to a gene: 6. CDR3 DNA sequence: TGTGCCAGCAGCGGACAGGGTAGGGATGAGCAGTTCTTC. This encodes CASSGQGRDEQFF.

The sample holds one count of this clone. The gene calls are TRBV7-8 and TRBJ2-1; 9 bases line up with TRBD2. V was pared by 1 base and J by 0 bases, with 7 bases of the junction left unmatched. CDR1 and CDR2 (germline): SGHVS, FQNEAQ. The CDR3 has 18 residues. CDR3: CASSLGVAGVPSYNEQFF. The CDR3 bases are TGTGCCAGCAGCTTAGGGGTAGCGGGGGTTCCCTCCTACAATGAGCAGTTCTTC.

The chain recombines TRBV6-6 with TRBJ2-1; 10 positions match TRBD1. V shed 6 bases, J shed 4 bases, and the junction held 6 bases outside the gene matches. This CDR3 is built from 15 residues. Germline V lookup: CDR1 MNHNY, CDR2 SVGAGI (reference sequence). The CDR3 DNA reads TGTGCCAGCAGGAAAGGACAGGGGGTATACAATGAGCAGTTCTTC. Its translation is CASRKGQGVYNEQFF.